This entry lists 2 T cell receptor beta chains sequenced from one sample in a study of blood T cell repertoires in COVID-19. Generated by immunoSEQ multiplex PCR, the TCRdb table keeps only in-frame clones and is missing some. The repertoire includes some 80,000 clones, roughly 78% of them detected once, and about 5% sits in the top ten. The sequenced sample consisted of peripheral blood. Receptor source: a woman aged 80 or older with active or convalescent COVID-19.

This chain uses TRBV11-2 with TRBJ2-2; TRBD2 matches at 8 bases. This CDR3 region has 16 residues. Germline loops: CDR1 SGHAT, CDR2 FQNNGV. The V gene end was trimmed by 5 bases and the J gene end by 2 bases; junction bases not matched to a gene: 7. CDR3 in amino acids: CASSLWTSRNTGELFF. The CDR3 coding sequence is TGTGCCAGCAGCCTTTGGACTAGCAGAAACACCGGGGAGCTGTTTTTT.

This chain connects TRBV29-1 to TRBJ2-7, with 11 positions matching TRBD2. The CDR3 is 15 residues long. Germline trimming cut 5 bases from V and 0 bases from J; bases unmatched to any gene: 6. CDR1 is SQVTM and CDR2 is ANQGSEA in the germline V gene. In nucleotides, the CDR3 is TGCAGCGTTTTCGGGACTAGCGGCAGCTCCTACGAGCAGTACTTC. It encodes CSVFGTSGSSYEQYF.